These 3 T cell receptor beta chains came from one sample sequenced in a study of blood T cell repertoires in COVID-19. TCRdb's table, derived via immunoSEQ multiplex PCR, lists solely in-frame clones and lacks some. The data contain around 240,000 clones, 80% to 90% of them singletons. Material for sequencing was peripheral blood. These receptors were collected from a woman aged 40 to 50 who had recovered from COVID-19.

The V gene is TRBV5-1, the J gene TRBJ2-2; D possibly corresponds to TRBD1 (5 bases). The ends were cut back, 5 bases at V and 5 bases at J, with 10 bases in the middle. Per germline, CDR1 SGHRS and CDR2 YFSETQ. The CDR3 consists of 13 residues. CDR3 region: CASRDKETGELFF. The CDR3 coding sequence is TGCGCCAGCAGGGACAAAGAGACCGGGGAGCTGTTTTTT.

V is TRBV28 and J is TRBJ1-2, with unresolved D. Trimming took off 2 bases at V and 6 bases at J, with 10 bases between the two ends. The CDR3 runs 13 residues. CDR1 and CDR2 from the germline V gene are MDHEN and SYDVKM. CDR3: CASSLTGWNGYTF. The CDR3 DNA reads TGTGCCAGCAGTTTAACGGGGTGGAATGGCTACACCTTC.

This chain connects TRBV2 to TRBJ2-5; TRBD1 aligns across 7 bases. This CDR3 spans 15 amino acids. Germline V gene sequence: CDR1 SNHLY, CDR2 FYNNEI. Unmatched junction bases numbered 10, after V lost 6 bases and J lost 3 bases. Here the CDR3 reads CASSGITGVEETQYF. The DNA for the CDR3 is TGTGCCAGCAGCGGGATTACAGGGGTAGAAGAGACCCAGTACTTC. Supplemented by reference TRBV2 and TRBJ2-5, the full variable domain reads EPEVTQTPSHQVTQMGQEVILRCVPISNHLYFYWYRQILGQKVEFLVSFYNNEISEKSEIFDDQFSVERPDGSNFTLKIRSTKLEDSAMYFCASSGITGVEETQYFGPGTRLLVL.